This T cell receptor beta chain is drawn from a study of ipilimumab plus nivolumab after autologous stem cell transplantation. Study overall: Patients received a median of roughly 5 ipilimumab and about 8 nivolumab doses.

Germline CDR1 reads LNHDA; CDR2 reads SQIVND (reference sequence). V lost 6 bases, J lost 2 bases, and 18 bases lay in between. CDR3 size: 16 residues. Study findings and constraints: Per the authors, repertoire, Treg and microbiota data justify further study.

Comment on this clone: Its antigen is still unknown.

Checkpoint therapy with ipilimumab 1 mg/kg began 14 to 28 days after transplant. Through week 26, nivolumab 3 mg/kg IV was given weeks 1, 4, 7, 10, then biweekly. Measured with immunoSEQ multiplex PCR; TCRdb has only the in-frame clones, and not every one. The table shows 15,000 to 20,000 clones, with 81% occurring only once. The J gene is TRBJ2-3, the V gene TRBV19; D tentatively fits TRBD1 or TRBD2 (5 bases each). Sequences were derived from PBMCs, sampled in a trial of ipilimumab plus nivolumab as post-transplant consolidation. The receptor's source is a male donor with diffuse large B-cell lymphoma. The CDR3 bases are TGTGCCAGTAGCAATCGGCGTGGGGGAATCACAGATACGCAGTATTTT. Residues: CASSNRRGGITDTQYF.